The present T cell receptor (beta chain) was sequenced within a study of regulatory T cells in long-lasting Graves disease. Study-wide context: The criterion for persistent Graves' disease was over 5 years of antithyroid drugs with positive TSH receptor antibodies.

Study-wide results and limits: Persistent disease favored TRBV28, TRBJ1-2 and TRBJ2-5.

Time point: persistent/refractory GD, antithyroid drugs over 5 years with positive TRAb. PBMC-extracted RNA yielded the TCR library. Building the TCR beta libraries relied on iRepertoire HTBI primers, and CDR3 regions underwent Arm-PCR. MiXCR, run by TCRdb on the multiplex PCR reads, gives a single entry per CDR3 protein. The sample shows approximately 500,000 distinct CDR3 sequences, 20% to 25% of them seen only once. The CDR3 spans 14 residues. V gave up 4 bases and J gave up 5 bases; unmatched junction bases: 7. Germline CDR1 reads LGHDT; CDR2 reads YNNKEL (reference sequence). This clonotype has ten or more counts. Its antigen is unidentified.

The sequenced sample was peripheral blood mononuclear cells (PBMCs), obtained when the disease was refractory, from a patient treated with antithyroid drugs. This clonotype was obtained from a female donor with Graves disease. The V and J genes are TRBV3-1 and TRBJ1-1, with 7 bases identical to TRBD1. The CDR3 loop is CASSPVDRETEAFF. As DNA, the CDR3 is TGTGCCAGCAGCCCAGTCGACAGGGAAACTGAAGCTTTCTTT.